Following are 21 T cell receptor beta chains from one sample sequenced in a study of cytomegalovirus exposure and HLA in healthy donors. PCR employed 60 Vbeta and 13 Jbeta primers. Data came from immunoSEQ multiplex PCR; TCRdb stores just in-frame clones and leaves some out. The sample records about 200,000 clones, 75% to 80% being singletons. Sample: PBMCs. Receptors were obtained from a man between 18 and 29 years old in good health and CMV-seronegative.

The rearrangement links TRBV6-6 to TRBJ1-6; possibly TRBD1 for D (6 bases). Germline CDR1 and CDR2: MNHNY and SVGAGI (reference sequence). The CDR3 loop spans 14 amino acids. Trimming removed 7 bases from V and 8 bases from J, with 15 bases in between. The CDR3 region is CASKRDNDHSPLHF. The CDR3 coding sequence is TGTGCCAGCAAGAGGGACAACGATCATTCACCCCTCCACTTT.

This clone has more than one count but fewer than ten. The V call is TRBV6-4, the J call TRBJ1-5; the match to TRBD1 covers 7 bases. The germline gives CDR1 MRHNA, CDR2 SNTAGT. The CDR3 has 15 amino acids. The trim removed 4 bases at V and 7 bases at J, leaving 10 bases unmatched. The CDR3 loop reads CASSVSGTENQPQHF. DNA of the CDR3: TGTGCCAGCAGTGTCTCCGGGACAGAAAACCAGCCCCAGCATTTT.

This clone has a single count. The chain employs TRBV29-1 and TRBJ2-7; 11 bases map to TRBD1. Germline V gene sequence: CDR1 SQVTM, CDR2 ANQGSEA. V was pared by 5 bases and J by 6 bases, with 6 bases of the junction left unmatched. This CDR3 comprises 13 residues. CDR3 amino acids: CSVYRDRGFEQYF. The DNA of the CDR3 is TGCAGCGTTTACCGGGACAGGGGGTTCGAGCAGTACTTC.

The DNA for the CDR3 is TGTGCCAGCAGCTTGGTTCAGGGGAAAGAGACCCAGTACTTC. Translated, it gives CASSLVQGKETQYF. V is TRBV5-6 and J is TRBJ2-5, with a possible D match to TRBD1 (6 bases). Germline values: CDR1 SGHDT, CDR2 YYEEEE. V lost 0 bases and J 3 bases, leaving 9 bases between the germline ends. CDR3 length equals 14 residues.

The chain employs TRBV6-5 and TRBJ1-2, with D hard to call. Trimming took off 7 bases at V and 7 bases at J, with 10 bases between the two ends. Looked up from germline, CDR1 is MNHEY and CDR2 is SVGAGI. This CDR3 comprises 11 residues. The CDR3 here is CASTGGRGYTF. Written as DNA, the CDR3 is TGTGCCAGCACGGGCGGGCGTGGCTACACCTTC.

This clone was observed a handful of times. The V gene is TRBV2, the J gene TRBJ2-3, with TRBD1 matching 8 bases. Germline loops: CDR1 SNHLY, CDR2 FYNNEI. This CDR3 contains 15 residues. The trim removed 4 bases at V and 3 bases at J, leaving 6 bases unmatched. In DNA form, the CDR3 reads TGTGCCAGCAGTGGGACAGGGCTAGGGACAGATACGCAGTATTTT. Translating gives CASSGTGLGTDTQYF.

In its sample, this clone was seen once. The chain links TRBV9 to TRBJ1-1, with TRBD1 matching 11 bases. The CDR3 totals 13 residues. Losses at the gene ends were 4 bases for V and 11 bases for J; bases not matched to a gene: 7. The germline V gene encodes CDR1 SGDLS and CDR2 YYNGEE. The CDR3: CASSLGTGGAAFF. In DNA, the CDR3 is TGTGCCAGCAGCCTCGGGACAGGGGGGGCGGCTTTCTTT.

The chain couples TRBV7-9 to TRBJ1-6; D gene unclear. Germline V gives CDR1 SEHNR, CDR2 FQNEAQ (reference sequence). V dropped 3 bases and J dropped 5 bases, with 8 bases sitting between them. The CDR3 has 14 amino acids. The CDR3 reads CASSFFPDNSPLHF. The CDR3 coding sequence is TGTGCCAGCAGCTTTTTCCCTGATAATTCACCCCTCCACTTT. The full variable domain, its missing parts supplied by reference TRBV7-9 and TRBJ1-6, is DTGVSQNPRHKITKRGQNVTFRCDPISEHNRLYWYRQTLGQGPEFLTYFQNEAQLEKSRLLSDRFSAERPKGSFSTLEIQRTEQGDSAMYLCASSFFPDNSPLHFGNGTRLTVT.

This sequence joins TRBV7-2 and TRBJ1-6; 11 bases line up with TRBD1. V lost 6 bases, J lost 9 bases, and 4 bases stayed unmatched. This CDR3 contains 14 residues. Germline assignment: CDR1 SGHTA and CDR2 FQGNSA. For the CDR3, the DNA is TGTGCCAGCAGTTTTGGACAGGGGGCTTCACCCCTCCACTTT. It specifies CASSFGQGASPLHF.

CDR3 nucleotides: TGTGCCAGCAGCTTCCCCCCGACTAACTACGAGCAGTACTTC. Its translation is CASSFPPTNYEQYF. The chain is built from TRBV7-3 and TRBJ2-7, with D perhaps matching TRBD2 (5 bases). The CDR3 loop spans 14 amino acids. Deletions cut 3 bases from V and 3 bases from J, with 12 bases between. Germline V lookup: CDR1 SGHTA, CDR2 FQGTGA.

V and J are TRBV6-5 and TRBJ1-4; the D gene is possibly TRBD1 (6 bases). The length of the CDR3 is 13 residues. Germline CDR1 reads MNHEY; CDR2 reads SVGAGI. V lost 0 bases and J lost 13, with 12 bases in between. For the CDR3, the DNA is TGTGCCAGCAGTTACTCTGACAGGCGTCGACTGTTTTTT. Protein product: CASSYSDRRRLFF.

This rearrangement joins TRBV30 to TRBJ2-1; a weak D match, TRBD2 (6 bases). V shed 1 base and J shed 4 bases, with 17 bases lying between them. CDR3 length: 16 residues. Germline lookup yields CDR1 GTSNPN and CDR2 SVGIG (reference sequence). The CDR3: CAWSGRDGRPYNEQFF. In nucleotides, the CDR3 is TGTGCCTGGAGTGGCCGGGACGGGAGACCTTACAATGAGCAGTTCTTC.

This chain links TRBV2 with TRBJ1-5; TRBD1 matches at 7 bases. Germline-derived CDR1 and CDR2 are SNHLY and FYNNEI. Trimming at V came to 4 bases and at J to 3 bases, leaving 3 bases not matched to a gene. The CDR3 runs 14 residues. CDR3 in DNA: TGTGCCAGCAGTGGGGACAGTGTCAATCAGCCCCAGCATTTT. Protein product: CASSGDSVNQPQHF.

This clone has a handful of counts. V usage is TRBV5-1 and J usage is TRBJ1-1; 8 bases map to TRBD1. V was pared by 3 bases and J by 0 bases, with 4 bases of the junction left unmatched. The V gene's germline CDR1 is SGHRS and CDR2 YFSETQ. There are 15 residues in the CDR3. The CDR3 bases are TGCGCCAGCAGCTGGGGGACAGGAATGAACACTGAAGCTTTCTTT. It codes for CASSWGTGMNTEAFF. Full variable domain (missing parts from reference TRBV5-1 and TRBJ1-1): KAGVTQTPRYLIKTRGQQVTLSCSPISGHRSVSWYQQTPGQGLQFLFEYFSETQRNKGNFPGRFSGRQFSNSRSEMNVSTLELGDSALYLCASSWGTGMNTEAFFGQGTRLTVV.

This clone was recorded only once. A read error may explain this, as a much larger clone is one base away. In DNA form, the CDR3 reads TGTGCCAGCAGCTTACAGGGAGGGAACACTGAAGCTTTCTTT. Its translation is CASSLQGGNTEAFF. The V call is TRBV28, the J call TRBJ1-1; D might be TRBD1 (6 bases). CDR1 and CDR2 (germline): MDHEN, SYDVKM. This CDR3 is 14 amino acids long. Trimming removed 6 bases at V and 1 base at J, with 12 bases between.

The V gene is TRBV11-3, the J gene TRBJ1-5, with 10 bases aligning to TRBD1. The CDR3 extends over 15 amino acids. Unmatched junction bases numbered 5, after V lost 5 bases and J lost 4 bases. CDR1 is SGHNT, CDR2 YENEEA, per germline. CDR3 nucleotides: TGTGCCAGCAGCGCCGGGACAGGGGTTAATCAGCCCCAGCATTTT. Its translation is CASSAGTGVNQPQHF.

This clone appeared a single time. The CDR3 is CASSFGGLDTGELFF. CDR3 sequence (DNA): TGTGCCAGCAGCTTTGGGGGCTTGGACACCGGGGAGCTGTTTTTT. This sequence joins TRBV11-3 and TRBJ2-2; D may be TRBD1 (6 bases). Germline lookup yields CDR1 SGHNT and CDR2 YENEEA. Trimming removed 3 bases at V and 3 bases at J, with 11 bases between. The CDR3 has 15 residues.

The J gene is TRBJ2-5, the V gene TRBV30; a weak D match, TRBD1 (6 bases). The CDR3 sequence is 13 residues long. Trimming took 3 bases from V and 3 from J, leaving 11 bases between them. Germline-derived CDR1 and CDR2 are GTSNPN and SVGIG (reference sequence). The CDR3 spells CAWRGALKETQYF. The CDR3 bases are TGTGCCTGGAGGGGGGCGTTAAAAGAGACCCAGTACTTC.

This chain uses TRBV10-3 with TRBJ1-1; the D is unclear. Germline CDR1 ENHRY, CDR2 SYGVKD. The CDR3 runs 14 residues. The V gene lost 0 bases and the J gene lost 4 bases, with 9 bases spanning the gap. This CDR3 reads CAISESGRGTEAFF. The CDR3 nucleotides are TGTGCCATCAGTGAGTCGGGCCGGGGCACTGAAGCTTTCTTT.

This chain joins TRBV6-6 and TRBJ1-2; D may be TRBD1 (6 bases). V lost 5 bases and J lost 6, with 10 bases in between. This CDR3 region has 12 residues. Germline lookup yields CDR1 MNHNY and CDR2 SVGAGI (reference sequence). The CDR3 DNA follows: TGTGCCAGCAGTCGGGACACCGATGGCTACACCTTC. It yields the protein CASSRDTDGYTF.

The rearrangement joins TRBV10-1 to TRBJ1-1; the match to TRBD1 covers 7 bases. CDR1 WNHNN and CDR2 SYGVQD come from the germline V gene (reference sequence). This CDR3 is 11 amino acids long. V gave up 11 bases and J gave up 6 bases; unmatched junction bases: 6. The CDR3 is CAQGELAEAFF. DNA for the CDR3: TGCGCCCAGGGGGAACTTGCTGAAGCTTTCTTT.